The clone carrying this T cell receptor (beta chain) has only one observation. Its antigen is unidentified. A single base separates this from a much larger clone, so it may be a read error. Extraction of RNA together with DNA used roughly 20-33 mg of unsorted bulk tissue. No patient had received treatment, and all had chronic HBV infection. Each tumor was sampled at four poles and its centre. This entry is derived from a study of tumor-infiltrating lymphocytes in primary liver carcinoma. V gave up 6 bases and J gave up 12 bases, with 12 bases separating them. Germline V gives CDR1 SGHRS, CDR2 YFSETQ. The CDR3 totals 11 residues. Findings and caveats of the study: It was in tumors, not blood, that the top-250-clone fraction was significantly higher (p = 0.039).

cDNA specific to TCR beta was made from 500 ng of total RNA, with a constant-region primer employed for priming. Three nested multiplex PCR rounds of slightly modified ARM-PCR generated TCR beta libraries. The opening two PCR rounds, nine to eleven cycles each, paired TRBV1-TRBV30 forward primers with a C-beta reverse primer. TCRdb analysed the multiplex PCR reads with MiXCR anew, one entry per CDR3 protein. The data show about 200,000 distinct CDR3 sequences, around 81% seen once. The clonotype comes from a man aged 40-55 years with primary liver carcinoma and hepatitis B virus infection. The chain employs TRBV5-1 and TRBJ2-2; no firm D call. The sequencing input was tumor tissue from primary liver carcinoma. As DNA, the CDR3 is TGCGCCAGCACCCGCGATGGGAAGCTGTTTTTT. It codes for CASTRDGKLFF.